This TCR beta chain was retrieved from a study of blood T cell repertoires in COVID-19. Whole-study context: Samples of COVID-19 (acute and convalescent) were obtained from the United States, Italy and Spain. Sources were T cells, B-cell-depleted T cells, or PBMCs; the material itself was cDNA or gDNA.

In the original processing: Scientists estimated how many nucleated cells there were by amplifying reference gene primers. TCRdb's copy holds only in-frame clones and misses some; the assay was immunoSEQ multiplex PCR. Clone size and the V and J calls come from that table; the DNA yielded D and trimming. This table holds about 150,000 clones, under 85% found once. CDR3 size: 16 residues. Trimming removed 5 bases from V and 0 bases from J, with 14 bases in between. Germline V gene data show CDR1 as MDHEN and CDR2 as SYDVKM. Sequenced material: peripheral blood. The chain joins TRBV28 to TRBJ2-1; TRBD1 might be the D (5 bases). This sequence was found in an older man who had recovered from COVID-19. The CDR3 loop reads CASSHQGASSYNEQFF. The CDR3, as DNA: TGTGCCAGCAGTCATCAGGGCGCTAGCTCCTACAATGAGCAGTTCTTC.